The 16 T cell receptor beta chains below all came from one sample that was sequenced in a study of blood T cell repertoires in COVID-19. Only in-frame clones appear in the TCRdb table, and some are missing; sequencing was by immunoSEQ multiplex PCR. The sample contains 250,000 or so clones, 84% of which appear only once. Material: peripheral blood. The receptors shown here come from a man between 60 and 75 years old with acute or convalescent COVID-19.

The chain links TRBV11-3 to TRBJ2-1; no clear D. The CDR3 loop spans 14 amino acids. V was cut by 1 base and J by 6 bases, with 10 bases left in between. Germline V gene lookup returns CDR1 SGHNT and CDR2 YENEEA. DNA for the CDR3: TGTGCCAGCAGCTTAGCCCTTGATAGCAATGAGCAGTTCTTC. This sequence encodes CASSLALDSNEQFF.

As concerns this clone: One end of the junction fails to match germline, which may point to a read error. The chain joins TRBV7-7 to TRBJ2-1; perhaps TRBD2 as D (6 bases). Germline V gene data show CDR1 as SSHAT and CDR2 as FNYEAQ (reference sequence). This CDR3 region has 15 residues. In nucleotides, the CDR3 is TGTGCTAGCAGCTTGCGCTGGGACTCGTACAATGAGCAGTTCTTC. It encodes CASSLRWDSYNEQFF. Full variable domain (outside the CDR3, taken from reference TRBV7-7 and TRBJ2-1): GAGVSQSPRYKVTKRGQDVTLRCDPISSHATLYWYQQALGQGPEFLTYFNYEAQPDKSGLPSDRFSAERPEGSISTLTIQRTEQRDSAMYRCASSLRWDSYNEQFFGPGTRLTVL.

The J gene is TRBJ1-4, the V gene TRBV9; TRBD1 agrees at 8 bases. The CDR3 runs 17 residues. The V gene end was trimmed by 2 bases and the J gene end by 3 bases; junction bases not matched to a gene: 9. CDR1 and CDR2 (germline): SGDLS, YYNGEE. The CDR3 coding sequence is TGTGCCAGCAGCGTCCTTGACAGGGGTTGGGCTAATGAAAAACTGTTTTTT. Its protein product is CASSVLDRGWANEKLFF.

The rearrangement links TRBV27 to TRBJ1-2, with 9 bases matching TRBD1. With 5 bases clipped from V and 4 bases from J, the junction kept 2 bases outside the gene matches. Germline lookup yields CDR1 MNHEY and CDR2 SMNVEV (reference sequence). This CDR3 is built from 13 residues. The CDR3 loop is CASSGQGRYGYTF. DNA of the CDR3: TGTGCCAGCAGTGGACAGGGGCGCTATGGCTACACCTTC.

This clone has a handful of counts. The CDR3 loop reads CASSPGEGESYGYTF. The DNA for the CDR3 is TGTGCCAGCAGCCCGGGGGAGGGGGAGAGCTATGGCTACACCTTC. V gene TRBV5-4 combines with J gene TRBJ1-2; maybe TRBD1 (6 bases). Trimming pared 4 bases from V and 4 bases from J, leaving 17 bases between. The CDR3 is made up of 15 amino acids. The germline gives CDR1 SGHNT, CDR2 YYREEE (reference sequence).

The chain combines TRBV5-4 with TRBJ2-7, with TRBD1 identical over 9 bases. Germline CDR1 SGHNT, CDR2 YYREEE (reference sequence). V was pared by 2 bases and J by 3 bases, with 3 bases of the junction left unmatched. There are 14 residues in the CDR3. For the CDR3, the DNA is TGTGCCAGCAGCTTTCGGGACAGGGTCTACGAGCAGTACTTC. This gives the protein CASSFRDRVYEQYF.

This clone was observed once. V usage is TRBV5-4 and J usage is TRBJ2-1, with 9 bases matching TRBD2. Unmatched junction bases numbered 6, after V lost 0 bases and J lost 8 bases. CDR1 SGHNT and CDR2 YYREEE come from the germline V gene (reference sequence). The CDR3 runs 15 residues. For the CDR3, the DNA is TGTGCCAGCAGCTTGGTGGCGGGGGGGCCGGATGAGCAGTTCTTC. Amino acids: CASSLVAGGPDEQFF. The full variable domain, completed using reference TRBV5-4 and TRBJ2-1, is ETGVTQSPTHLIKTRGQQVTLRCSSQSGHNTVSWYQQALGQGPQFIFQYYREEENGRGNFPPRFSGLQFPNYSSELNVNALELDDSALYLCASSLVAGGPDEQFFGPGTRLTVL.

This sequence joins TRBV14 and TRBJ2-5; maybe TRBD2 (6 bases). The V gene lost 0 bases and the J gene lost 5 bases, with 19 bases spanning the gap. Germline V gene sequence: CDR1 SGHDN, CDR2 FVKESK. This CDR3 has 17 amino acids. In nucleotides, the CDR3 is TGTGCCAGCAGCCAAGATCAGGAGGGAGGTGAGGTTGAGACCCAGTACTTC. Amino acid sequence: CASSQDQEGGEVETQYF.

This clone appeared a few times. Different DNA sequences within this sample yield the same CDR3. This rearrangement joins TRBV14 to TRBJ1-3, with D tentatively TRBD1 (5 bases). This CDR3 is built from 14 residues. In germline, CDR1 is SGHDN, CDR2 FVKESK. V lost 4 bases to trimming and J lost 0 bases, with 7 bases between them. The DNA for the CDR3 is TGTGCCAGCAGCCCCGGACACTCTGGAAACACCATATATTTT. This gives the protein CASSPGHSGNTIYF.

The genes are TRBV18 and TRBJ1-1, with D possibly matching TRBD1 (5 bases). CDR1 is KGHSH, CDR2 LQKENI, per germline. The germline V and J ends were trimmed by 4 bases and 1 base, with 10 bases remaining between them. The CDR3 is 14 amino acids. This CDR3 is CASSQLGQNTEAFF. For the CDR3, the DNA is TGTGCCAGCTCACAACTGGGGCAGAACACTGAAGCTTTCTTT.

The V and J genes are TRBV9 and TRBJ2-7; no reliable D call. Germline V lookup: CDR1 SGDLS, CDR2 YYNGEE. Trimming removed 4 bases at V and 0 bases at J, with 11 bases between. The CDR3 spans 14 residues. CDR3 coding DNA: TGTGCCAGCAGCCCCACGTACGGCTCCTACGAGCAGTACTTC. It yields the protein CASSPTYGSYEQYF.

J is TRBJ2-7 and V is TRBV28; D remains unclear. Germline values: CDR1 MDHEN, CDR2 SYDVKM. Trimming took off 6 bases at V and 0 bases at J, with 6 bases between the two ends. The CDR3 runs to 12 residues. DNA of the CDR3: TGTGCCAGCAGCTGGAGCTCCTACGAGCAGTACTTC. It codes for CASSWSSYEQYF.

This clone appeared a single time. This chain links TRBV2 with TRBJ1-6, with 7 bases fitting TRBD1. Germline V lookup: CDR1 SNHLY, CDR2 FYNNEI. V was pared by 6 bases and J by 10 bases, with 6 bases of the junction left unmatched. The CDR3 is 13 amino acids. The CDR3 nucleotides read TGTGCCAGCAGACGGGACAGCCCCTCACCCCTCCACTTT. Translating it yields CASRRDSPSPLHF.

The J gene is TRBJ2-7, the V gene TRBV7-8; unclear D gene. The V end lost 5 bases, the J end lost 3 bases, and 8 bases lay between the germline ends. Germline assignment: CDR1 SGHVS and CDR2 FQNEAQ. This CDR3 region has 12 residues. The CDR3 coding sequence is TGTGCCAGCAGCCCGATAGACTACGAGCAGTACTTC. It yields the protein CASSPIDYEQYF.

The chain joins TRBV4-3 to TRBJ1-1; possibly TRBD1 for D (5 bases). V was cut by 0 bases and J by 1 base, with 9 bases left in between. The CDR3 runs to 15 residues. Germline V gives CDR1 LGHNA, CDR2 YSLEER. As DNA, the CDR3 is TGCGCCAGCAGCCAAGATCCAACAGGGAACACTGAAGCTTTCTTT. Protein product: CASSQDPTGNTEAFF.

J is TRBJ2-3 and V is TRBV29-1, with D perhaps TRBD1 (6 bases). The CDR3 extends over 13 amino acids. V was cut by 2 bases and J by 4 bases, with 10 bases left in between. Per the germline V gene, CDR1 is SQVTM and CDR2 is ANQGSEA. The CDR3 region is CSVETAGADTQYF. CDR3 DNA sequence: TGCAGCGTTGAAACGGCAGGGGCAGATACGCAGTATTTT.